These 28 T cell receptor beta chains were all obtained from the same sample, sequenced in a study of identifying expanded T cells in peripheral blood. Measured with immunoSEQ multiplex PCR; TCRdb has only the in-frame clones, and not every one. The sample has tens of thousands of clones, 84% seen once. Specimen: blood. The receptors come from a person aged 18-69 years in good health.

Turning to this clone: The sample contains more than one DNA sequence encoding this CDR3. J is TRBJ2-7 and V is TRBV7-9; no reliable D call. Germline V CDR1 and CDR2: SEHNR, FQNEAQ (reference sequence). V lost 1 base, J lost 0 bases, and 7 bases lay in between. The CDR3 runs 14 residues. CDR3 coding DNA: TGTGCCAGCAGCTTAGGAGGCCTCTCCTACGAGCAGTACTTC. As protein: CASSLGGLSYEQYF.

The CDR3, as DNA: TGTGCCAGCAGCGCTAGACTAGCGGGTAAGCTCACAGATACGCAGTATTTT. Translating it yields CASSARLAGKLTDTQYF. The genes are TRBV7-9 and TRBJ2-3, with 10 positions matching TRBD2. After removal of 5 bases from V and 2 bases from J, the junction contained 10 bases not matched to a gene. The CDR3 is 17 amino acids. The germline gives CDR1 SEHNR, CDR2 FQNEAQ (reference sequence). Filled out from reference TRBV7-9 and TRBJ2-3, the complete variable domain reads DTGVSQNPRHKITKRGQNVTFRCDPISEHNRLYWYRQTLGQGPEFLTYFQNEAQLEKSRLLSDRFSAERPKGSFSTLEIQRTEQGDSAMYLCASSARLAGKLTDTQYFGPGTRLTVL.

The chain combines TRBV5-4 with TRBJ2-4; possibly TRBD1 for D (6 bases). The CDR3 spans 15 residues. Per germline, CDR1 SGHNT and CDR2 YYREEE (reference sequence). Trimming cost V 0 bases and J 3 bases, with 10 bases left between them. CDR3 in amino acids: CASSLDREFKNIQYF. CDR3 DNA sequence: TGTGCCAGCAGCTTGGACAGGGAATTCAAAAACATTCAGTACTTC. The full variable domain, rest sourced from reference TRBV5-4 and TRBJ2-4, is ETGVTQSPTHLIKTRGQQVTLRCSSQSGHNTVSWYQQALGQGPQFIFQYYREEENGRGNFPPRFSGLQFPNYSSELNVNALELDDSALYLCASSLDREFKNIQYFGAGTRLSVL.

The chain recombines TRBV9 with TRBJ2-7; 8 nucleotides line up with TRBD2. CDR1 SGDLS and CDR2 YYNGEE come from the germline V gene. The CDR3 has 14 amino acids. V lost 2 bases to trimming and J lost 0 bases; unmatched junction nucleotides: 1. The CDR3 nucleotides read TGTGCCAGCAGCGTGACTAGCGACTCCTACGAGCAGTACTTC. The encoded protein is CASSVTSDSYEQYF.

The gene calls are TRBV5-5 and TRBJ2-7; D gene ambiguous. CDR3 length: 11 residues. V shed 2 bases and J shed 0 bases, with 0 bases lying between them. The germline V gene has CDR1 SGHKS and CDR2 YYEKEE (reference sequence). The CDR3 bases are TGTGCCAGCAGCTTCTCCTACGAGCAGTACTTC. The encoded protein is CASSFSYEQYF.

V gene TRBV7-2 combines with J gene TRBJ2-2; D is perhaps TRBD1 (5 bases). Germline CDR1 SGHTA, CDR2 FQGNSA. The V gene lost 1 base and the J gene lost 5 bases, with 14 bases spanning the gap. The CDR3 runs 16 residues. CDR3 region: CASSLVAGKRTGELFF. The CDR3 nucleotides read TGTGCCAGCAGCTTAGTGGCAGGGAAAAGGACCGGGGAGCTGTTTTTT.

The CDR3 protein is CASSLGTGGYNEQFF. CDR3 bases: TGTGCCAGCAGCTTGGGGACAGGTGGGTACAATGAGCAGTTCTTC. The V gene is TRBV5-4, the J gene TRBJ2-1, with TRBD1 matching 7 bases. V gave up 0 bases and J gave up 4 bases; unmatched junction bases: 4. CDR1 is SGHNT, CDR2 YYREEE, per germline (reference sequence). This CDR3 is built from 15 residues.

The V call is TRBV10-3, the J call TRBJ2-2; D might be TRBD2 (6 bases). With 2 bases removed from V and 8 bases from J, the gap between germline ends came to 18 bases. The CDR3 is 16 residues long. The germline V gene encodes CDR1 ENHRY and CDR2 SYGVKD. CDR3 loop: CAISETLSSAAGELFF. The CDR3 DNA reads TGTGCCATCAGTGAGACCCTATCTAGCGCTGCGGGGGAGCTGTTTTTT.

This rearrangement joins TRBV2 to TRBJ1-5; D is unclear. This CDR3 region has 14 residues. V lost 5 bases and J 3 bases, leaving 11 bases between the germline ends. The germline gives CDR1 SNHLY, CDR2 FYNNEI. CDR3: CASSPTRSNQPQHF. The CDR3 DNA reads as TGTGCCAGCAGTCCAACAAGATCCAATCAGCCCCAGCATTTT.

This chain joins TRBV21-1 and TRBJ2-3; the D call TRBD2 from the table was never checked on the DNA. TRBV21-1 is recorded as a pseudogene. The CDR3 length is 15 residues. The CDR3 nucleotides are TGTGCCAGCAGCAAAGAGCGGGAGCAGACAGATACGCAGTATTTT. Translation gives CASSKEREQTDTQYF.

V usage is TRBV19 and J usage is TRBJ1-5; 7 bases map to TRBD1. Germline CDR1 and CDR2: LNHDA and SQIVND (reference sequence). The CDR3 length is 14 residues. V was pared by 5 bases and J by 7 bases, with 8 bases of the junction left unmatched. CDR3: CASSLRGLEQPQHF. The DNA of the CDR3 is TGTGCCAGTAGTTTAAGGGGGCTAGAACAGCCCCAGCATTTT.

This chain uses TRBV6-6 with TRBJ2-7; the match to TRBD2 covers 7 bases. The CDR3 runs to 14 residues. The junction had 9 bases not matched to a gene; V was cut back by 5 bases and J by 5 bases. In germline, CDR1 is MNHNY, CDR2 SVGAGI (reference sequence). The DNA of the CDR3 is TGTGCCAGCAGTACTCGGACTAGGGGCCACGAGCAGTACTTC. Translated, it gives CASSTRTRGHEQYF.

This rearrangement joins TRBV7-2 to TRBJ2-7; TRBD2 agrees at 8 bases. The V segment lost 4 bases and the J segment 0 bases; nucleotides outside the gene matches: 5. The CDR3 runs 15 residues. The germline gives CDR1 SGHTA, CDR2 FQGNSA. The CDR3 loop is CASSSLAEFSYEQYF. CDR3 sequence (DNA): TGTGCCAGCAGCTCACTAGCGGAGTTCTCCTACGAGCAGTACTTC. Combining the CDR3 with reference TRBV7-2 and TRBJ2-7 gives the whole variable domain GAGVSQSPSNKVTEKGKDVELRCDPISGHTALYWYRQSLGQGLEFLIYFQGNSAPDKSGLPSDRFSAERTGGSVSTLTIQRTQQEDSAVYLCASSSLAEFSYEQYFGPGTRLTVT.

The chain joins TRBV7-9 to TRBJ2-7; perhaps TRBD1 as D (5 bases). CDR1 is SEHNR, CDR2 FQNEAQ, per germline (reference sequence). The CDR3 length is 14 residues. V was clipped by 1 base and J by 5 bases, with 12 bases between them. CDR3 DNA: TGTGCCAGCAGCTTAGTCTCAGGGATTGACGAGCAGTACTTC. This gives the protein CASSLVSGIDEQYF.

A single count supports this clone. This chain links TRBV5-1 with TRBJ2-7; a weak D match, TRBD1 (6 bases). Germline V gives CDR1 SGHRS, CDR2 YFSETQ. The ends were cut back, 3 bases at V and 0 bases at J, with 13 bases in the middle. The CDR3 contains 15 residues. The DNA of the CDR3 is TGCGCCAGCAGCTCCTCCGGGACATACTCCTACGAGCAGTACTTC. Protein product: CASSSSGTYSYEQYF.

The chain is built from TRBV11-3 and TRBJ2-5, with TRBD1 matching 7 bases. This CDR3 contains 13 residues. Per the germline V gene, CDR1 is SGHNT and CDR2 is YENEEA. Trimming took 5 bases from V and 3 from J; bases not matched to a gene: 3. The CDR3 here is CASSEQGKETQYF. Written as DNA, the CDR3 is TGTGCCAGCAGCGAACAGGGGAAAGAGACCCAGTACTTC.

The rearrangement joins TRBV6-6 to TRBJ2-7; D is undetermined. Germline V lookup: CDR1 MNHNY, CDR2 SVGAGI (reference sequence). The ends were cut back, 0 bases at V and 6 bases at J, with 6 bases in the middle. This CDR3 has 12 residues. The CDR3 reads CASSYSSTEQYF. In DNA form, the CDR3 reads TGTGCCAGCAGTTACTCGAGCACCGAGCAGTACTTC.

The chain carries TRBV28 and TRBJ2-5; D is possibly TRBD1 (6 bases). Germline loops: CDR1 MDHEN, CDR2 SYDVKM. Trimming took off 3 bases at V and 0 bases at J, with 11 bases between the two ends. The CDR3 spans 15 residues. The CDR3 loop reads CASSLDRSYQETQYF. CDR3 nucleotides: TGTGCCAGCAGTTTGGACAGAAGTTACCAAGAGACCCAGTACTTC.

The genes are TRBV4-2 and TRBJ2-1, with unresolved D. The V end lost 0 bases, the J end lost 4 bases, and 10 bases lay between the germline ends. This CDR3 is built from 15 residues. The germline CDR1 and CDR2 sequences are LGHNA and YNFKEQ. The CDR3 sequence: CASSQDLGGYNEQFF. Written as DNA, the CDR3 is TGTGCCAGCAGCCAAGATCTGGGCGGTTACAATGAGCAGTTCTTC.

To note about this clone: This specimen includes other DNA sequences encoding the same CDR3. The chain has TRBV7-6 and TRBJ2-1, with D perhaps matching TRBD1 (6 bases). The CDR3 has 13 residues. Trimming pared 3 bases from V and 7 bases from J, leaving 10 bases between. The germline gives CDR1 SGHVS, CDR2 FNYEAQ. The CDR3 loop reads CASSFGTHNEQFF. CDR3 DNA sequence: TGTGCCAGCAGCTTCGGGACACATAATGAGCAGTTCTTC.

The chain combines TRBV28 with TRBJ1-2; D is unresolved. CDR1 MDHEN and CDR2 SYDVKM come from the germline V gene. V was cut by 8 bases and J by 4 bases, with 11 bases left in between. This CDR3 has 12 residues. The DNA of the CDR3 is TGTGCCAGCCAGGACGGCACCTATGGCTACACCTTC. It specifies CASQDGTYGYTF.

CDR3 DNA: TGCGCCAGCAGCTCCCCCGGGACAGGGGCACTTGCTGGAAACACCATATATTTT. Amino acids: CASSSPGTGALAGNTIYF. The chain employs TRBV5-1 and TRBJ1-3, with 10 bases identical to TRBD1. Germline V CDR1 and CDR2: SGHRS, YFSETQ. CDR3 length equals 18 residues. V dropped 3 bases and J dropped 2; count of bases not matched to a gene: 11.

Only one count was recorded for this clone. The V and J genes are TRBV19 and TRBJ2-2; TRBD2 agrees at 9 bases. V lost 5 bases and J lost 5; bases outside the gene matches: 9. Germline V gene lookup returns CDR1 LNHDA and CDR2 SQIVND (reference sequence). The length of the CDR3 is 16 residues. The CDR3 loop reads CASSDLAGVGTGELFF. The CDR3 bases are TGTGCCAGTAGTGACTTAGCGGGAGTAGGTACCGGGGAGCTGTTTTTT.

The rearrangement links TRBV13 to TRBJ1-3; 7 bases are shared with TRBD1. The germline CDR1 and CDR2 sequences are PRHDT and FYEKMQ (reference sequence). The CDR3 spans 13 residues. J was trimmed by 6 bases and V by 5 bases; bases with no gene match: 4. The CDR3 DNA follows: TGTGCCAGCAGCCACGGACAGGAAAACACCATATATTTT. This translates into CASSHGQENTIYF.

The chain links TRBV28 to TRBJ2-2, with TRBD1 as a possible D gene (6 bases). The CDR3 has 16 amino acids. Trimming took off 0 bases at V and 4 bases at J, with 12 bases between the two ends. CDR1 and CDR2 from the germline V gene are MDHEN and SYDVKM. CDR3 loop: CASSLWSGESTGELFF. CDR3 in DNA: TGTGCCAGCAGTTTATGGTCAGGGGAGAGCACCGGGGAGCTGTTTTTT.

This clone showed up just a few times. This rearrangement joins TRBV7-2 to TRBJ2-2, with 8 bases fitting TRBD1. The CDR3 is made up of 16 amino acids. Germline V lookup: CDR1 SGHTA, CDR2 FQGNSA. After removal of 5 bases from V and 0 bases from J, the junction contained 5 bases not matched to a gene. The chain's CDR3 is CASSPAGGANTGELFF. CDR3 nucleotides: TGTGCCAGCAGCCCGGCAGGGGGCGCGAACACCGGGGAGCTGTTTTTT.

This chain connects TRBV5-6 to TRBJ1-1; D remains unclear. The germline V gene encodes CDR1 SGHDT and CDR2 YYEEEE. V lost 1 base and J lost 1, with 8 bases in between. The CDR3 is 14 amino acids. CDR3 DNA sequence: TGTGCCAGCAGCTTGTCTCGGAAGAACACTGAAGCTTTCTTT. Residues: CASSLSRKNTEAFF.

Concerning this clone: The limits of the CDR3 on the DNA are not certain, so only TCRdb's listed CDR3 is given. CDR3 loop: CASTSSSGVNEQFF. The V call is TRBV19, the J call TRBJ2-1; the table's D call, TRBD2, has no DNA check behind it. The CDR3 is made up of 14 amino acids, end residues included. CDR1 and CDR2 from the germline V gene are LNHDA and SQIVND (reference sequence).